This TCR beta chain appears in the sequencing data of a study of shared clonotypes between healthy human individuals. Whole-study findings and limits: The sole specimen, blood, was sampled, and tissue repertoires likely differ.

The V gene's germline CDR1 is SGHRS and CDR2 YFSETQ. After removal of 3 bases from V and 1 base from J, the junction contained 5 bases not matched to a gene. This CDR3 is built from 16 residues. Each sample came from a Caucasian adult donor living in Nashville, Tennessee. As concerns this clone: The antigen remains unidentified.

Every subset's genomic DNA went evenly onto several immunoSEQ plates. Produced via immunoSEQ multiplex PCR; TCRdb's table is partial and in-frame only. The top ten hold under 0.45% of the sample, which has a few million clones, approximately 93% seen once. The chain uses TRBV5-1 and TRBJ2-2; TRBD1 matches 8 bases. The sample comprised naive CD4+ T cells from PBMCs. Subset here: CD45RA+ positively selected. The TCR comes from a man aged 18 to 29 in good health. Some clones in this sample may be carry-over from other donors' samples. The DNA of the CDR3 is TGCGCCAGCAGCTCAGGGGGCCCCTTGAACACCGGGGAGCTGTTTTTT. It translates to CASSSGGPLNTGELFF.